This T cell receptor (beta chain) was captured in a study of cytomegalovirus exposure and HLA in healthy donors (dated by TCRdb to 2016 to 2017). In terms of the full investigation: According to an earlier analysis of several hundred of the donors, some 180 million T cells yielded 95 million to 140 million unique TCR beta sequences and approximately 300 Gb of sequence data. An early release covering some 640 HLA-typed donors comprised about 320 gigabases of sequencing data and 85 million or so unique TCR sequences. The genetic ancestry cluster associated with self-reported Caucasian donors included about 81% of the approximately 400 genotyped donors. The aim of the study was to test whether cataloging public T cell receptors could identify signatures of past pathogen exposure. The study used immunosequencing to profile the T cell repertoires of 600 to 850 subjects and linked those repertoires to cytomegalovirus serostatus. Along with the approximately 620-subject first cohort, a separate validation cohort of over 90 different subjects was used. High-throughput TCR immunosequencing, statistical association of individual TCRs with disease status, and machine learning were combined to predict cytomegalovirus infection status. To study patterns of TCR occurrence, a later analysis re-analyzed previously published TCR beta repertoires from under 750 donors and added high-resolution HLA genotyping. Rather than drawing on any new phenotypic data, the later analysis identified candidate immune exposures from TCR beta sequences and the way those sequences occurred across donors. An earlier analysis of nearly 600 of the donors applied high-throughput TCR beta sequencing to assess whether each TCR beta V gene segment acted as functional or pseudogenic. Alongside the repertoire data, information on donor age, sex, ethnicity and CMV serostatus was compiled. Genome-wide SNP genotypes for about 55% of the 666 donors were used in a later genetic analysis, which treated that subset as a discovery cohort. Every repertoire in the discovery cohort had been generated on one and the same sequencing platform. HLA typing covered class I and class II loci at four-digit resolution. The number of typed donors differed by locus: 629-630 for A, B, C, DRB1 and DQB1; 500 to 550 for DQA1; 606 for DPA1; and roughly 450 for DPB1. Because of strong linkage in the cohort, a handful of DR-DQ haplotypes were treated as single units for association and clustering. Among about 410 genotyped donors of the cohort, an average of around 220,000 unique TCR beta nucleotide sequences was sequenced per donor, of which about 19% were non-productive.

The cohort comprised approximately 700 healthy bone marrow donors. Cohort members were all nominally healthy when sampled, although unrecorded immune exposures were likely present. The donor was CMV seropositive and belonged to the group of 250 to 350 seropositive cohort members. A peripheral blood sample was collected from each donor, and TCR beta sequencing was performed on peripheral blood mononuclear cells. Genomic DNA was extracted from the blood cell samples with the Qiagen DNeasy Blood Extraction Kit. The protocol used for the library was the immunoSEQ multiplex PCR assay. For the multiplex PCR, a mixture combining 60 forward primers for TCR Vbeta segments and 13 reverse primers for TCR Jbeta segments was used. A multiplex PCR assay on genomic DNA amplified the CDR3 region of rearranged TCR beta genes. The Illumina HiSeq System was used to sequence the amplified TCR beta libraries as 87-base-pair reads. The study's own analysis went as follows. A later analysis counted 65 million to 90 million unique TCR beta chains across the 666 repertoires, and around 9.9 million of these chains were shared by at least two donors. Raw reads were error-corrected and collapsed into unique sequences with a nearest-neighbor algorithm that merged closely related sequences to remove PCR and sequencing errors. Alignment of CDR3 sequences to IMGT reference sequences was used to assign V, D and J gene segments. For a sequence to be retained, at least a six-nucleotide match to both a V gene segment and a J gene segment was required. Rearrangements were called productive when the CDR3 lacked stop codons and stayed in frame with V and J; all others were non-productive. Following IMGT convention, CDR3 was defined as the stretch from the second conserved V-encoded cysteine up to the conserved J-encoded phenylalanine. The earlier analysis of about 590 of the donors excluded sequences that lacked an unambiguous match to a single V gene segment. An earlier analysis of 450 to 650 of the donors called V segments functional above 56.7% productive rearrangements and segregating when the between-donor standard deviation exceeded 5%. To diagnose cytomegalovirus status from the catalog of TCR beta chain sequences, a statistical classification framework was built. In a later analysis, TCR nucleotide sequences were compared against IMGT/GENE-DB human TR gene sequences so that V and J genes could be assigned. Using the TCRdist pipeline, a later analysis assigned CDR3 sequences along with most-parsimonious VDJ recombination scenarios. A later analysis defined each TCR beta chain by its CDR3 amino acid sequence plus V-gene family, and excluded reads lacking a unique V-gene family. As a way to deal with suspected cross-contamination and a sequencing artifact, a later analysis dropped 450 to 700 nucleotide sequences that were highly shared and had low generation probability. In a later analysis, a clonal expansion index for each public chain was calculated from normalized within-repertoire ranks of inferred template counts. A later analysis computed generation probabilities with a VDJ recombination model fitted to out-of-frame rearrangements, and checked the results against IGoR. In a later analysis, hypergeometric tests were used to score TCR-TCR, TCR-HLA and TCR-CMV co-occurrence, with a repertoire-size bias correction applied to TCR pairs. To estimate false discovery rates, a later analysis permuted the HLA or CMV assignments 20 times. A later analysis grouped co-occurring TCRs with DBSCAN, adding TCRdist sequence similarity when clustering within HLA-allele-positive subsets. Repertoires with fewer than 30,000 or more than 120,000 public chains, plus five repertoires with anomalous nucleotide sharing, were excluded from co-occurrence clustering. TCRdb retrieved this table from immuneACCESS and kept in-frame rearrangements only. Not all clones are present; in checked studies, unresolved V genes account for under half, and no reason is known for the remainder. V, J and clone size are taken as reported in that table, and D and trimming were inferred from the DNA itself. This sample lists about 190,000 clones; around 83% were detected once. About 1.8% of the sample goes to the ten largest clones.

Based on the germline V gene, the CDR1 and CDR2 sequences are MNHEY and SVGAGI. The CDR3 sequence holds 14 residues, the cysteine and phenylalanine included. Only the CDR3 DNA stays, 42 bases, in frame from base 1. V and J lose 7 bases and 9 bases, and a span of 18 bases separates them. Note on this clone: Which antigen it targets is not known. No much larger clonotype is one base removed from it; base qualities were not supplied.

What the study reported, not specific to this receptor: CMV serostatus was the only immune exposure information available for the cohort. A later analysis found that HLA-associated TCR beta chains were more clonally expanded and had lower generation probabilities than equally common non-associated chains. Across donors, most TCR sequences were observed very rarely, whereas some public TCRs were present in many individuals. Cytomegalovirus status was reported to be diagnosed by the classifier with high specificity and sensitivity in both the original and validation cohorts. A group of highly shared sequence variants was considered likely to be a technical artifact of the sequencing pipeline. Assigning TCR associations to individual alleles was difficult when HLA alleles, especially DR and DQ, strongly co-occurred. Sequencing depth was assumed to be roughly uniform across donors in the presence/absence analyses, though that assumption may not hold. Correlated functional status among segregating V segments might reflect linkage disequilibrium, but an unknown experimental factor could not be ruled out. It was suggested by the authors that the approach could potentially be generalized to other disease states and immunological phenotypes. Because the 87-base-pair reads could not distinguish some IMGT-functional V segments, including TRBV6-2 and TRBV6-3, those segments were excluded. Three of the identified cytomegalovirus-associated TCR beta chains were confirmed in vitro to be specific for cytomegalovirus antigens. A further reported finding was that TCR beta sequences accurately predicted the HLA-A and HLA-B alleles for most subjects in the first cohort. In a later analysis, most CMV-associated TCR beta chains were found to appear HLA-restricted, with HLA associations seemingly driven largely by CMV exposure. An earlier analysis of around 540 of the donors showed that most TCR beta V segments appeared in productive rearrangements either about 87% or about 30% of the time, which broadly matched IMGT annotations. Because some donors lacked HLA typing at each locus, the association tests relied only on the typed subset. The study gave a list of some 150 TCR beta chains associated with cytomegalovirus. A later analysis reported that several top co-occurrence clusters appeared linked to parvovirus B19, influenza, CMV and Epstein-Barr virus. According to a later analysis, TCR association rates differed among HLA loci, with DRB1 alleles showing the most associated TCRs and HLA-C alleles showing the fewest. In a later analysis, some 17,000 TCR beta sequences were associated with specific HLA alleles at a false discovery rate of 0.05. The earlier analysis of about 600 of the donors excluded 15 to 20 rarely observed V segments, including chromosome 9 orphons, because counts were too low. Only TCR beta chains were sequenced in this cohort, and the absence of alpha or paired-chain data limited detectable features. V-gene and J-gene trimming of TCR beta chains was associated with a missense DCLRE1C variant in a later genetic analysis, and the association was replicated in an independent cohort. Compared with the 666-donor mean, donors in an Asian-associated ancestry cluster had fewer N-insertions in productive TCRs, according to a later genetic analysis.

This TCR was sampled from a man aged 35 to 55 in good health and CMV-seropositive. The chain is encoded by TRBV6-5 joined to TRBJ2-2, with TRBD1 as a weak D call on 7 bases. The specimen was PBMCs. The CDR3 region: CASITQGGTWELFF. The DNA reads as follows: TGTGCCAGCATCACCCAGGGGGGTACCTGGGAGCTGTTTTTT.